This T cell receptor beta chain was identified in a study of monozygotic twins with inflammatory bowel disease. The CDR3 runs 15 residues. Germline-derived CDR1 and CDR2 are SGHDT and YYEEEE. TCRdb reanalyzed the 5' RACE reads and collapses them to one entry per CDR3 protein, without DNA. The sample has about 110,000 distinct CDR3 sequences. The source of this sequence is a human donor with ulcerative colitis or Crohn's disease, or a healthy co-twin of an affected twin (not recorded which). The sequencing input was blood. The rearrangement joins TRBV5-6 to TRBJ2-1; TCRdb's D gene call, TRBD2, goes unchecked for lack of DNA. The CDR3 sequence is CASSSGLAGYNEQFF.